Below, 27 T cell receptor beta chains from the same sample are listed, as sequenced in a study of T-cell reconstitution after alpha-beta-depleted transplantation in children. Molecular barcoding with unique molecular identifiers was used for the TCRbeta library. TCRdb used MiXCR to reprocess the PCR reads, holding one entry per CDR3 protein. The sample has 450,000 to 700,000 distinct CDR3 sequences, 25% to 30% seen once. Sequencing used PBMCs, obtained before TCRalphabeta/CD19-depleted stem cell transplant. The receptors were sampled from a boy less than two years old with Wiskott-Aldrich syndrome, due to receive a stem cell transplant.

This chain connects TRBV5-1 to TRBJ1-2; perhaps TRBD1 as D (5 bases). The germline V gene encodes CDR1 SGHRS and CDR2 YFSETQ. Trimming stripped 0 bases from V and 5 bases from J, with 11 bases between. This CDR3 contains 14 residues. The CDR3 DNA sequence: TGCGCCAGCAGCTTGGGACCAGGGCTTTATGGCTACACCTTC. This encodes CASSLGPGLYGYTF.

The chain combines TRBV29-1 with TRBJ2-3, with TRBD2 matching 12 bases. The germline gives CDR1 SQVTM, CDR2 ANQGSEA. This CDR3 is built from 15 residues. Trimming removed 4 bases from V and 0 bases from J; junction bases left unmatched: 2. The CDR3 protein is CSVALAGGSTDTQYF. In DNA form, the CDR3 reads TGCAGCGTTGCTCTAGCGGGAGGGAGCACAGATACGCAGTATTTT.

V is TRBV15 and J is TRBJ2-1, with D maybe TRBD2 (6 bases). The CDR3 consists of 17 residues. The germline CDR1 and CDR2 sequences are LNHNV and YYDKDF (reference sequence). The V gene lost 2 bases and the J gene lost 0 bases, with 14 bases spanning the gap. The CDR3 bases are TGTGCCACCAGCAGACCCCCCGACGGGAGCTCCTACAATGAGCAGTTCTTC. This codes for CATSRPPDGSSYNEQFF.

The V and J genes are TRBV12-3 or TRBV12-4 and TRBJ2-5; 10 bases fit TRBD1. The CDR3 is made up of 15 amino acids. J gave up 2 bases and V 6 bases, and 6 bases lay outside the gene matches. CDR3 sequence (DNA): TGTGCCAGCAGAGAGGGGGACAGGGGACAAGAGACCCAGTACTTC. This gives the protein CASREGDRGQETQYF.

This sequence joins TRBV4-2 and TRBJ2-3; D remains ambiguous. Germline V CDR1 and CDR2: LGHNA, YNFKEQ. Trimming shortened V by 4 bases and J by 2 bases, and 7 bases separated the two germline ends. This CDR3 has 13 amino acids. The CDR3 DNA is TGTGCCAGCAGCCGACCTAACACAGATACGCAGTATTTT. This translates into CASSRPNTDTQYF.

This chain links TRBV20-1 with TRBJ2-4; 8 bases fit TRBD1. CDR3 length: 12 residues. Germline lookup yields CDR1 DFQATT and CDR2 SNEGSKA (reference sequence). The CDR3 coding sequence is TGCAGCCAGGGGGCTTCCAAAAACATTCAGTACTTC. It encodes CSQGASKNIQYF.

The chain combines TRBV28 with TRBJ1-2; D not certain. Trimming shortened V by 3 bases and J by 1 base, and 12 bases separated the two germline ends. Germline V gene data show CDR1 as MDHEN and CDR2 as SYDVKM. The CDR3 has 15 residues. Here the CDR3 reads CASSFTADFNYGYTF. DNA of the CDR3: TGTGCCAGCAGTTTTACAGCCGATTTTAACTATGGCTACACCTTC.

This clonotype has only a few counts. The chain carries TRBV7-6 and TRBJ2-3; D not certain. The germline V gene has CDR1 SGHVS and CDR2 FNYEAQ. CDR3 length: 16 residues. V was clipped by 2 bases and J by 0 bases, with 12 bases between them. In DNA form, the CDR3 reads TGTGCCAGCAGCTTATACGGTACGGTGAGCACAGATACGCAGTATTTT. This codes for CASSLYGTVSTDTQYF.

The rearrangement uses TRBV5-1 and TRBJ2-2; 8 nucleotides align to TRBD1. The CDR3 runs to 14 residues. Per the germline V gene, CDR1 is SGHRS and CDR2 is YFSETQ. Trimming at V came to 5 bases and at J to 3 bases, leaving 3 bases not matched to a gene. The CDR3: CASRLGQDTGELFF. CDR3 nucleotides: TGCGCCAGCAGACTGGGACAGGACACCGGGGAGCTGTTTTTT.

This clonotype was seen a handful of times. CDR3 region: CASSEGGSGAYEQYF. The CDR3 DNA is TGCGCCAGCAGTGAAGGGGGCAGCGGAGCCTACGAGCAGTACTTC. The chain joins TRBV10-1 to TRBJ2-7; 7 positions agree with TRBD1. The V gene's germline CDR1 is WNHNN and CDR2 SYGVQD (reference sequence). This CDR3 is 15 amino acids long. The J segment lost 2 bases and the V segment lost 3 bases, leaving 7 bases of the junction unmatched.

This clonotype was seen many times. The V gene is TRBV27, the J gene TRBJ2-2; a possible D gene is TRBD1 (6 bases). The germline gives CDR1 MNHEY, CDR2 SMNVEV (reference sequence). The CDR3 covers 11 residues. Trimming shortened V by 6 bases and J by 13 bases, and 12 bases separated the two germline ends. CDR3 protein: CASRAWGRLFF. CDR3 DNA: TGTGCCAGCAGGGCGTGGGGGCGGCTGTTTTTT.

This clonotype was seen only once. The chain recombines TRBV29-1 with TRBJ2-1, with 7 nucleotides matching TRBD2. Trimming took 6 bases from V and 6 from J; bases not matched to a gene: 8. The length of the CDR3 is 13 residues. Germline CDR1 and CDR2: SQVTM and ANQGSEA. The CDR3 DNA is TGCAGCGTAGATCGGACTAGGCCCAATGAGCAGTTCTTC. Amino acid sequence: CSVDRTRPNEQFF.

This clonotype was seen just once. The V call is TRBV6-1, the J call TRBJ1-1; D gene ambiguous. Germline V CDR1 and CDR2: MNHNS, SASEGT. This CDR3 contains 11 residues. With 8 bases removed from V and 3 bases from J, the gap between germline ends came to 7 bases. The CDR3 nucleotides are TGTGCCAGCGCCCGGGACACTGAAGCTTTCTTT. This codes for CASARDTEAFF.

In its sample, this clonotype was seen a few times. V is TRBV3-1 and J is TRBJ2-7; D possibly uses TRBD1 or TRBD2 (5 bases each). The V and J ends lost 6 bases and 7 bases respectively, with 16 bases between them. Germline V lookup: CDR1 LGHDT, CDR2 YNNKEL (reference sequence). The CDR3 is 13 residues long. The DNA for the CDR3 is TGTGCCAGCAGGAGCAGGGCGGCGGGTGAGCAGTACTTC. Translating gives CASRSRAAGEQYF.

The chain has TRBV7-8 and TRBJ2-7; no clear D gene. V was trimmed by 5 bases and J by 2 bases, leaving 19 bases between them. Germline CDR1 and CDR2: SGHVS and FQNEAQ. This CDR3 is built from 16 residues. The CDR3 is CASSPLGQLGTYEQYF. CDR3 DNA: TGTGCCAGCAGCCCCCTCGGGCAGTTGGGGACCTACGAGCAGTACTTC.

The CDR3 protein is CASSSSTGTMAEQYF. Written as DNA, the CDR3 is TGTGCCAGCAGCTCCTCGACGGGAACAATGGCCGAGCAGTACTTC. The chain uses TRBV7-9 and TRBJ2-7; possible D gene TRBD2, 5 bases. The V end was cut by 4 bases, the J end by 6 bases, with 19 bases between. Germline loops: CDR1 SEHNR, CDR2 FQNEAQ (reference sequence). CDR3 length equals 15 residues.

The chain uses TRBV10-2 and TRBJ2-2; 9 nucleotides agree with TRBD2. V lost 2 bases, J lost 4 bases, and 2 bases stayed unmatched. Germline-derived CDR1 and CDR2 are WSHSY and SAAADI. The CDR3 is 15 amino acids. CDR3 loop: CASSEAGGGTGELFF. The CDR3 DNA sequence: TGCGCCAGCAGTGAGGCGGGAGGGGGCACCGGGGAGCTGTTTTTT.

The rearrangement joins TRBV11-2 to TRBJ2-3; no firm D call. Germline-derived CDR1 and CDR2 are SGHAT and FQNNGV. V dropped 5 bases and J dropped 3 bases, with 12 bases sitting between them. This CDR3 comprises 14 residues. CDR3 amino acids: CASSILVPTDTQYF. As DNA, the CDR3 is TGTGCCAGCAGCATCCTGGTGCCAACAGATACGCAGTATTTT.

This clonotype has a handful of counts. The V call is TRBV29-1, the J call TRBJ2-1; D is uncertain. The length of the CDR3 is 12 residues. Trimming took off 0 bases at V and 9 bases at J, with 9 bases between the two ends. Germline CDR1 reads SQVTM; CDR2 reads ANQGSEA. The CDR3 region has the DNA TGCAGCGTTGAAGATCCGAGCGCTGAGCAGTTCTTC. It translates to CSVEDPSAEQFF.

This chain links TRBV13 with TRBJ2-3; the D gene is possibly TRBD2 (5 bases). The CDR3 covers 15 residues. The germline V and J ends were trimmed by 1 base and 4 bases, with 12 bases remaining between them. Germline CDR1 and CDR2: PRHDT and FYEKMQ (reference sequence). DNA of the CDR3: TGTGCCAGCAGCTTAGACCCGGGGAGAGCAGATACGCAGTATTTT. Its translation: CASSLDPGRADTQYF.

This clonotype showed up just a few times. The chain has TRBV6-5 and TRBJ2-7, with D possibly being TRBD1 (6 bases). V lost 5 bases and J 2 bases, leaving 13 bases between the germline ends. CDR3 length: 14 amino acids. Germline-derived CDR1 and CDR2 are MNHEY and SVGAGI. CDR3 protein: CASSNRAPTYEQYF. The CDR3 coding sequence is TGTGCCAGCAGTAACAGGGCTCCCACCTACGAGCAGTACTTC.

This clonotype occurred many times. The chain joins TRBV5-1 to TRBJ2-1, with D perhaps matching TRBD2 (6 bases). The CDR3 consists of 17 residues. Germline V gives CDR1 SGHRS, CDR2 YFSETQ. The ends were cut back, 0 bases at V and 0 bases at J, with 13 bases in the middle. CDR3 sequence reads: CASSLGAGRSSYNEQFF. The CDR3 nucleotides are TGCGCCAGCAGCTTGGGCGCGGGGCGGAGCTCCTACAATGAGCAGTTCTTC.

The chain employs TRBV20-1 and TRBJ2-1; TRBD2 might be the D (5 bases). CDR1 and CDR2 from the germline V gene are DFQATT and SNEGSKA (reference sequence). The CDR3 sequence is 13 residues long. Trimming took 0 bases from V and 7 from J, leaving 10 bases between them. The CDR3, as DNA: TGCAGTGCTAGAGAACTAGGATTTAATGAGCAGTTCTTC. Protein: CSARELGFNEQFF.

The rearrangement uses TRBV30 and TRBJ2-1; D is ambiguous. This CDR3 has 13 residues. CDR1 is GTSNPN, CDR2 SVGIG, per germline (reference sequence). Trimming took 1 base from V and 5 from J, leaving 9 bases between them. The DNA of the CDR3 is TGTGCCTGGAGTGGGTCGGGTAACAATGAGCAGTTCTTC. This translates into CAWSGSGNNEQFF.

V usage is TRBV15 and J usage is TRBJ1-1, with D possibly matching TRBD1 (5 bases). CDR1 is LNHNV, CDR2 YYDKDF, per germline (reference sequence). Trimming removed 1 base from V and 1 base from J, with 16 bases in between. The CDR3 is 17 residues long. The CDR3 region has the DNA TGTGCCACCAGCAGAGGAAGGGACCGCCCGGGGAACACTGAAGCTTTCTTT. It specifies CATSRGRDRPGNTEAFF.

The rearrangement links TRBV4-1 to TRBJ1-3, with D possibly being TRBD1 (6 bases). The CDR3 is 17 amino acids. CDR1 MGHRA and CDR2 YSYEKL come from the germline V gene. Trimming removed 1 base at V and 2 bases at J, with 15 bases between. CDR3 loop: CASSQVFGRGTGNTIYF. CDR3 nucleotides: TGCGCCAGCAGCCAAGTTTTCGGCAGGGGAACTGGAAACACCATATATTTT.

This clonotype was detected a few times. CDR3 sequence reads: CASSLLTGLVDEQYF. In DNA, the CDR3 is TGTGCCAGCAGTTTACTGACAGGGTTAGTGGACGAGCAGTACTTC. This chain links TRBV28 with TRBJ2-7; 7 bases line up with TRBD1. Germline-derived CDR1 and CDR2 are MDHEN and SYDVKM. The CDR3 is made up of 15 amino acids. V lost 2 bases to trimming and J lost 5 bases; unmatched junction nucleotides: 9.